Shown below are 12 T cell receptor beta chains from a single sample sequenced in a study of T cells in Graves' hyperthyroidism and ophthalmopathy. TCR beta CDR3 regions were amplified from RNA. RT-PCR in the first round (using the HTBI primer set) targeted the TCR CDR3. TCRdb re-called the multiplex PCR reads with MiXCR, one entry per CDR3 protein. Of 400,000 to 600,000 distinct CDR3 sequences listed, 15% to 20% are singletons. Sequencing was carried out using blood. The receptors stem from a woman aged 25 to 45 with Graves' ophthalmopathy.

The sample holds many counts of this clonotype. The chain employs TRBV7-2 and TRBJ2-3; TRBD2 matches at 7 bases. The CDR3 loop spans 16 amino acids. The V gene's germline CDR1 is SGHTA and CDR2 FQGNSA. After removal of 5 bases from V and 0 bases from J, the junction contained 8 bases not matched to a gene. The CDR3 reads CASSLERGSSTDTQYF. In DNA, the CDR3 is TGTGCCAGCAGCCTCGAGCGGGGTTCTAGCACAGATACGCAGTATTTT.

The rearrangement uses TRBV15 and TRBJ1-5; the match to TRBD1 covers 8 bases. With V trimmed by 7 bases and J by 5 bases, 13 bases remained unmatched. This CDR3 spans 16 amino acids. Germline V CDR1 and CDR2: LNHNV, YYDKDF (reference sequence). The CDR3 here is CATTGAIDRGDQPQHF. The CDR3 DNA reads TGTGCCACCACCGGAGCCATCGACAGGGGAGATCAGCCCCAGCATTTT.

This clonotype occurred a few times. The rearrangement uses TRBV4-3 and TRBJ1-4; TRBD1 aligns across 7 bases. The germline V gene has CDR1 LGHNA and CDR2 YSLEER. Trimming cost V 0 bases and J 8 bases; bases outside gene matches: 6. This CDR3 is built from 15 residues. CDR3 sequence reads: CASSQEQGFREKLFF. In DNA, the CDR3 is TGCGCCAGCAGCCAAGAACAGGGGTTCAGGGAAAAACTGTTTTTT.

This clonotype has ten or more counts. The rearrangement uses TRBV3-1 and TRBJ2-1; D is uncertain. The germline gives CDR1 LGHDT, CDR2 YNNKEL (reference sequence). The CDR3 runs 12 residues. V was clipped by 5 bases and J by 7 bases, with 9 bases between them. CDR3 DNA: TGTGCCAGCAGCGAGGACCTAAATGAGCAGTTCTTC. Translating it yields CASSEDLNEQFF.

This clonotype was observed at least ten times. V gene TRBV28 combines with J gene TRBJ2-1; D is perhaps TRBD2 (6 bases). CDR1 and CDR2 (germline): MDHEN, SYDVKM. The CDR3 contains 17 residues. Trimming left V 0 bases short and J 4 bases short, with 16 bases between. Here the CDR3 reads CASSLWPGEASYNEQFF. The DNA of the CDR3 is TGTGCCAGCAGTTTATGGCCGGGGGAGGCCTCATACAATGAGCAGTTCTTC.

The sample holds a few counts of this clonotype. The rearrangement joins TRBV30 to TRBJ2-7; D assignment may be TRBD1 or TRBD2 (6 bases each). CDR1 GTSNPN and CDR2 SVGIG come from the germline V gene (reference sequence). The CDR3 is made up of 16 amino acids. V was shortened by 1 base and J by 3 bases, with 19 bases between the two germline ends. The CDR3 nucleotides read TGTGCCTGGAGTGGTGTCGGGGGCGCCTTTGTCTACGAGCAGTACTTC. Amino acids: CAWSGVGGAFVYEQYF.

This clonotype was seen ten or more times. This chain uses TRBV28 with TRBJ2-7; D remains ambiguous. V was pared by 4 bases and J by 6 bases, with 19 bases between. The CDR3 covers 15 residues. In germline, CDR1 is MDHEN, CDR2 SYDVKM. Here the CDR3 DNA reads TGTGCCAGCAGTTCCCCCTTTTCCTCCTCGACCGAGCAGTACTTC. Translating gives CASSSPFSSSTEQYF.

This clonotype was counted a few times. This rearrangement joins TRBV12-3 or TRBV12-4 to TRBJ2-4, with a possible D match to TRBD2 (5 bases). With 5 bases removed from V and 1 base from J, the gap between germline ends came to 9 bases. The CDR3 has 14 residues. In DNA form, the CDR3 reads TGTGCCAGCAGTACCAGCGGTGCCAAAAACATTCAGTACTTC. It codes for CASSTSGAKNIQYF.

This clonotype came up many times. V gene TRBV30 combines with J gene TRBJ2-1; 13 bases align to TRBD2. V was pared by 1 base and J by 10 bases, with 7 bases of the junction left unmatched. This CDR3 spans 15 amino acids. Germline CDR1 GTSNPN, CDR2 SVGIG (reference sequence). This chain's CDR3 is CAWSATSGRAGEQFF. The CDR3, as DNA: TGTGCCTGGAGTGCCACTAGCGGGAGGGCAGGCGAGCAGTTCTTC.

This clonotype was seen at least ten times. The chain couples TRBV11-3 to TRBJ2-7, with TRBD2 as a possible D gene (5 bases). V was cut by 4 bases and J by 0 bases, with 19 bases left in between. This CDR3 contains 17 residues. Germline CDR1 reads SGHNT; CDR2 reads YENEEA. This chain's CDR3 is CASSSVQARVISYEQYF. The CDR3 DNA sequence: TGTGCCAGCAGCTCCGTCCAAGCGCGGGTAATCTCCTACGAGCAGTACTTC.

This clonotype came up many times. The rearrangement links TRBV20-1 to TRBJ2-1; 11 nucleotides line up with TRBD2. The length of the CDR3 is 15 residues. CDR1 is DFQATT, CDR2 SNEGSKA, per germline (reference sequence). The ends lost 1 base at V and 4 bases at J; junction bases unmatched: 3. CDR3 sequence: CSARVGTSGYNEQFF. CDR3 coding DNA: TGCAGTGCTAGAGTGGGGACTAGCGGATACAATGAGCAGTTCTTC.

This clonotype was seen a handful of times. This rearrangement joins TRBV5-5 to TRBJ1-1, with 9 bases aligning to TRBD1. The germline V gene has CDR1 SGHKS and CDR2 YYEKEE (reference sequence). There are 16 residues in the CDR3. With V trimmed by 4 bases and J by 3 bases, 10 bases remained unmatched. The CDR3 DNA reads TGTGCCAGCAGCCAACGCGATGGACAGGGGCACACTGAAGCTTTCTTT. As protein: CASSQRDGQGHTEAFF.